A single TCR beta chain is shown here with its context. This entry is derived from a study of CD8+ T cells in alopecia areata. Study background: Treated patients were dosed with oral tofacitinib, taking 5 to 10 mg twice daily.

The treatment is: oral pan-JAK inhibitor, 5-10 mg twice daily. Extracted RNA was reverse transcribed, and the resulting cDNA served as sequencing template. Measured with immunoSEQ multiplex PCR; TCRdb has only the in-frame clones, and not every one. Here the sample spans around 100,000 clones, around three fifths being singletons. The CDR3 is 15 residues long. Germline values: CDR1 SQVTM, CDR2 ANQGSEA. V shed 0 bases and J shed 2 bases, with 13 bases lying between them. The chain employs TRBV29-1 and TRBJ2-5; D is uncertain. This specimen was CD8+ T cells sorted from blood, taken at week 24, from a patient treated with tofacitinib. The receptor's source is a human donor with alopecia areata. CDR3 nucleotides: TGCAGCGTTGAAGATCTGGCGGCAGCTCAAGAGACCCAGTACTTC. This gives the protein CSVEDLAAAQETQYF.